The sequence of this T cell receptor (beta chain) was determined in a study of response to subunit inactivated influenza vaccine. Study-level results: New T cells are recruited in small numbers by each seasonal influenza vaccination, according to the authors' suggestion.

V was pared by 6 bases and J by 2 bases, with 6 bases of the junction left unmatched. CDR3 length: 15 residues. Per the germline V gene, CDR1 is SQVTM and CDR2 is ANQGSEA. Comment on this clonotype: The antigen is unknown.

TCRdb reprocessed the RT-PCR reads via MiXCR and lists one record per CDR3 protein. The sample lists 650,000 to 800,000 distinct CDR3 sequences, around a sixth occurring once. Sequenced material: PBMCs from blood, taken around 5 days after vaccination. The receptor was isolated from a man aged 50 to 60 who received an inactivated influenza vaccine. The chain recombines TRBV29-1 with TRBJ2-1, with 11 bases aligning to TRBD2. The CDR3 loop reads CSVRTSGSAYNEQFF. CDR3 nucleotides: TGCAGCGTCCGAACTAGCGGGAGCGCCTACAATGAGCAGTTCTTC.